The rows below give T cell receptor beta chains drawn from one sample of a study of cytomegalovirus exposure and HLA in healthy donors. Libraries were prepared by immunoSEQ multiplex PCR; TCRdb keeps only in-frame clonotypes and omits some of them. The table records about 180,000 clones, roughly 83% of them present only once. The specimen sequenced was PBMCs. These TCRs come from a boy between 2 and 15 years old in good health and CMV-seronegative. CDR3s include the opening cysteine and the closing phenylalanine or tryptophan. The D gene is left open where the match is weak. Clone size is stated in some rows and not others, as once, few, many or a class when expanded.

d_call j_call clone_size v_call cdr3_nt cdr3_aa
TRBD1 TRBJ1-1 - TRBV5-1 TGCGCCAGCAGCTTGAAACCAGGGGGGACTGAAGCTTTCTTT CASSLKPGGTEAFF
- TRBJ2-3 - TRBV2 TGTGCCAGCAGAATACCCCTACCCGGGAGCACAGATACGCAGTATTTT CASRIPLPGSTDTQYF
- TRBJ2-7 once TRBV29-1 TGCAGCGTTAAGGACTTAAGTGAAAACTACGAGCAGTACTTC CSVKDLSENYEQYF
TRBD2 TRBJ2-5 - TRBV5-4 TGTGCCAGCAGCTTGGGGCCTAATAGCGGGAGGGGGGAGACCCAGTACTTC CASSLGPNSGRGETQYF
- TRBJ2-1 - TRBV19 TGTGCCAGTAGTATAGTGGCAAGCGCCTCCCTAAATGAGCAGTTCTTC CASSIVASASLNEQFF
- TRBJ2-7 - TRBV5-1 TGCGCCAGCAGCTTGGGCCATGGGGCGGTCGTCTACGAGCAGTACTTC CASSLGHGAVVYEQYF
- TRBJ1-1 - TRBV28 TGTGCCAGCAGTGCGCCTAACGCTGAAGCTTTCTTT CASSAPNAEAFF
TRBD2 TRBJ2-3 - TRBV5-6 TGTGCCAGCAGCTTGGGGGGAGGGGCCCGGATATACACAGATACGCAGTATTTT CASSLGGGARIYTDTQYF
TRBD1 TRBJ2-2 - TRBV2 TGTGCCAGCAGTTGGGGACAGGGGGCTTCCGGGGAGCTGTTTTTT CASSWGQGASGELFF
- TRBJ2-3 - TRBV5-1 TGCGCCAGCAGCTTACAGGGGGGGACGCCAGATACGCAGTATTTT CASSLQGGTPDTQYF
- TRBJ1-1 - TRBV7-9 TGTGCCAGCAGCTTAAAGGGGGAGAACACTGAAGCTTTCTTT CASSLKGENTEAFF
- TRBJ1-2 - TRBV5-6 TGTGCCAGCAGCTTGTTAGCGGAAAGGCCGGGGAACTATGGCTACACCTTC CASSLLAERPGNYGYTF
TRBD2 TRBJ2-2 - TRBV6-5 TGTGCCAGCAGTTATCTAGCGGAGAACACCGGGGAGCTGTTTTTT CASSYLAENTGELFF
- TRBJ2-1 - TRBV4-1 TGCGCCAGCAGCCAAATTACGGGGGTAAATAGGAATGAGCAGTTCTTC CASSQITGVNRNEQFF
- TRBJ2-5 few TRBV6-5 TGTGCCAGCAGTTACGATCGGGGAGTGGAGACCCAGTACTTC CASSYDRGVETQYF
- TRBJ1-1 - TRBV6-5 TGTGCCAGCAGTTACGAGTTATCAAAGGAAGCTTTCTTT CASSYELSKEAFF
TRBD1 TRBJ2-7 - TRBV4-2 TGTGCCAGCAGCAAAGGGAATCACAGGGGTGTCTACGAGCAGTACTTC CASSKGNHRGVYEQYF
- TRBJ2-1 few TRBV5-6 TGTGCCAGCAGCTTCAAGGGATCAGGGGTGGCCTACAATGAGCAGTTCTTC CASSFKGSGVAYNEQFF
- TRBJ1-4 few TRBV5-8 TGTGCCAGCAGTCTCGCTGGAGGGAGGGAAAAACTGTTTTTT CASSLAGGREKLFF
- TRBJ1-4 - TRBV20-1 TGCAGTGCCCTAAAGGAAAAACTGTTTTTT CSALKEKLFF
- TRBJ2-7 - TRBV11-2 TGTGCCAGCAGCCTGAAACGGAGGACGGATAACTACGAGCAGTACTTC CASSLKRRTDNYEQYF
TRBD1 TRBJ1-2 - TRBV7-9 TGTGCCAGCAGCTTATGGGAGACAGGGGAGCGCGGGTCGACCTTC CASSLWETGERGSTF
TRBD2 TRBJ2-2 - TRBV2 TGTGCCAGCATGGGGGGGTTGGGGACCGGGGAGCTGTTTTTT CASMGGLGTGELFF
TRBD2 TRBJ2-3 - TRBV28 TGTGCCAGCAGTTTAGGCGGGAGGTTAGATACGCAGTATTTT CASSLGGRLDTQYF
- TRBJ1-3 - TRBV19 TGTGCCAGTACCCTCACCCCGACAGTAACTGGAAACACCATATATTTT CASTLTPTVTGNTIYF
TRBD1 TRBJ2-1 - TRBV28 TGTGCCAGCAGTTTCCACAGGGGCAGGAGGATATGGAATGAGCAGTTCTTC CASSFHRGRRIWNEQFF
TRBD1 TRBJ2-2 - TRBV5-8 TGTGCCAGCAGCTTAGGACAGGGATCGGTGATCGGGGAGCTGTTTTTT CASSLGQGSVIGELFF
TRBD1 TRBJ1-1 - TRBV19 TGTGCCAGTAGTATAGTCGCCCTGTACAGGGGGCACACTGAAGCTTTCTTT CASSIVALYRGHTEAFF
- TRBJ2-5 - TRBV18 TGTGCCAGCTCGCAAACAGGTCTGGGTAGGCAAGAGACCCAGTACTTC CASSQTGLGRQETQYF
- TRBJ1-1 few TRBV10-3 TGTGCCATCGGATTAACAGGGTGGAATGGTGAAGCTTTCTTT CAIGLTGWNGEAFF
TRBD1 TRBJ2-7 once TRBV5-6 TGTGCCAGCAGCCAAACGACAGGGCTAGGGTACGAGCAGTACTTC CASSQTTGLGYEQYF
- TRBJ1-5 - TRBV7-6 TGTGCCAGCAGCTTAGTCCCAAATAGCAATCAGCCCCAGCATTTT CASSLVPNSNQPQHF
- TRBJ2-7 - TRBV30 TGTGCCTGGACCCCGGGGACAACCTACGAGCAGTACTTC CAWTPGTTYEQYF
TRBD1 TRBJ1-5 - TRBV5-8 TGTGCCAGCAGCTTGTCCAGGGGGCATAGCAATCAGCCCCAGCATTTT CASSLSRGHSNQPQHF
- TRBJ1-1 - TRBV14 TGTGCCAGCAGCCAAGACCCGGTCGCGAACAGGGCGGACACTGAAGCTTTCTTT CASSQDPVANRADTEAFF
TRBD1 TRBJ2-2 - TRBV5-8 TGTGCCAGCAGCTTGGAAACAGACAGGGCTACCGGGGAGCTGTTTTTT CASSLETDRATGELFF
- TRBJ2-3 once TRBV2 TGTGCCAACCAGGGACTCGCGGGCAGCACAGATACGCAGTATTTT CANQGLAGSTDTQYF
- TRBJ1-1 - TRBV19 TGTGCCAGTAGTATATGGTTAGGGACAAAGAACACTGAAGCTTTCTTT CASSIWLGTKNTEAFF
- TRBJ2-7 - TRBV5-6 TGTGCCAGCAGCTTGCCGACCCCAGGGGCTACATCCGAGCAGTACTTC CASSLPTPGATSEQYF
TRBD1 TRBJ1-2 - TRBV6-1 TGTGCCAGCAGTGACCCTAGACAGGGGGACTATGGCTACACCTTC CASSDPRQGDYGYTF
- TRBJ2-5 once TRBV11-2 TGTGCCAGCAGCTTAGCGCGGGAACGAGAGACCCAGTACTTC CASSLARERETQYF
TRBD2 TRBJ2-3 - TRBV5-1 TGCGCCAGCAGCGGGGGACTAGCGGGTAGATCTAGCACAGATACGCAGTATTTT CASSGGLAGRSSTDTQYF
TRBD2 TRBJ2-3 - TRBV9 TGTGCCAGCAGCGTAGACCTAGCGGGGGAGGATACGCAGTATTTT CASSVDLAGEDTQYF
- TRBJ2-1 - TRBV10-1 TGCGCCAGCAGTGAATCTGGCGGCACCTACAATGAGCAGTTCTTC CASSESGGTYNEQFF
TRBD2 TRBJ2-7 - TRBV28 TGTGCCAGCGGTGTACTAGCGGTCCGGACCTACGAGCAGTACTTC CASGVLAVRTYEQYF
TRBD1 TRBJ2-7 - TRBV4-1 TGCGCCAGCAGCCAAGAATGGACAGGGCCGTCCTACGAGCAGTACTTC CASSQEWTGPSYEQYF
- TRBJ2-7 - TRBV7-9 TGTGCCAGCAACCCGGGTGGGGCAGGATTATTGTTCGAGCAGTACTTC CASNPGGAGLLFEQYF
TRBD1 TRBJ2-5 - TRBV19 TGTGCCAGTAGTCGGGACAGGGAAGAGACCCAGTACTTC CASSRDREETQYF
TRBD2 TRBJ2-1 once TRBV19 TGTGCCAGTAGTATACCGGCGGGAGGGCCCCCTGAGCAGTTCTTC CASSIPAGGPPEQFF
TRBD2 TRBJ2-7 once TRBV10-3 TGTGCCATTAGACTAGCGGGAGGCTACGAGCAGTACTTC CAIRLAGGYEQYF
TRBD1 TRBJ2-5 - TRBV6-1 TGTGCCACGCAGACAGGGGGTGAGACCCAGTACTTC CATQTGGETQYF
TRBD2 TRBJ2-1 - TRBV30 TGTGCCTGGAGTGTGCTAGCGGGAAACAATGAGCAGTTCTTC CAWSVLAGNNEQFF
- TRBJ2-1 - TRBV18 TGTGCCAGCTCACCACCGGGGGCGACGAAGGGCCCCTACAATGAGCAGTTCTTC CASSPPGATKGPYNEQFF
- TRBJ1-1 few TRBV5-1 TGCGCCAGCAGCTCGGGAGGGGGACAAGGCACTGAAGCTTTCTTT CASSSGGGQGTEAFF
TRBD1 TRBJ2-7 - TRBV2 TGTGCCAGCAGGGAGACAGGGGCTTCTCCCTACGAGCAGTACTTC CASRETGASPYEQYF
- TRBJ1-5 few TRBV6-6 TGTGCCAGCAGAGGGGCGGATTATCAGCCCCAGCATTTT CASRGADYQPQHF
TRBD1 TRBJ1-2 - TRBV18 TGTGCCAGCCTTATCGACAGGGCTTCACACTTAAACTATGGCTACACCTTC CASLIDRASHLNYGYTF
- TRBJ2-7 - TRBV5-1 TGCGCCAGCAGCTTCAGGGTGGGCGAGCAGTACTTC CASSFRVGEQYF